These 18 T cell receptor beta chains originate from one sample sequenced in a study of cytomegalovirus exposure and HLA in healthy donors. This PCR relied on a set of 60 Vbeta primers and 13 Jbeta primers. Repertoires were generated with immunoSEQ multiplex PCR, while TCRdb's copy carries only in-frame clones and drops some. The sample shows approximately 200,000 clones, 65% to 85% of them seen only once. The sequencing input was PBMCs. These receptors originate from a woman aged 18-29 years in good health and CMV-seronegative.

The chain has TRBV7-8 and TRBJ1-5, with D uncertain. The germline V and J ends were trimmed by 4 bases and 0 bases, with 13 bases remaining between them. CDR3 length: 16 amino acids. Germline lookup yields CDR1 SGHVS and CDR2 FQNEAQ. CDR3 sequence (DNA): TGTGCCAGCAGCTCTAGGCCGAGATATAGCAATCAGCCCCAGCATTTT. Protein product: CASSSRPRYSNQPQHF.

The V gene is TRBV7-8, the J gene TRBJ1-2; no firm D call. Germline CDR1 and CDR2: SGHVS and FQNEAQ. The length of the CDR3 is 15 residues. The V end lost 0 bases, the J end lost 3 bases, and 11 bases lay between the germline ends. The CDR3 region has the DNA TGTGCCAGCAGCTTAGCTGAGGGCCACTACTATGGCTACACCTTC. Residues: CASSLAEGHYYGYTF.

V usage is TRBV29-1 and J usage is TRBJ1-6, with TRBD1 matching 7 bases. Looked up from germline, CDR1 is SQVTM and CDR2 is ANQGSEA. The CDR3 contains 14 residues. The V gene end was trimmed by 7 bases and the J gene end by 10 bases; junction bases not matched to a gene: 13. In nucleotides, the CDR3 is TGCAGCGCCGCTACAGGGGATAGAAGGTCACCCCTCCACTTT. It is translated as CSAATGDRRSPLHF.

This clone was seen only a few times. The chain recombines TRBV19 with TRBJ2-4, with TRBD2 matching 13 bases. This CDR3 region has 16 residues. The J segment lost 6 bases and the V segment lost 7 bases, leaving 9 bases of the junction unmatched. In germline, CDR1 is LNHDA, CDR2 SQIVND (reference sequence). This CDR3 is CASTVTSGGFGNIQYF. The DNA of the CDR3 is TGTGCCAGTACCGTGACTAGCGGGGGGTTCGGAAACATTCAGTACTTC.

This clone was seen only once. One end of the junction varies from germline; a read error may be responsible. The chain combines TRBV7-6 with TRBJ1-6; D ambiguous. The CDR3 covers 14 residues. Germline assignment: CDR1 SGHVS and CDR2 FNYEAQ. CDR3 amino acids: CASSSGSFNSPLHF. CDR3 coding DNA: TGTGCCAGCAGCTCCGGGTCCTTTAATTCACCCCTCCACTTT.

This sequence joins TRBV18 and TRBJ1-3; D ambiguous. Trimming removed 2 bases from V and 2 bases from J, with 7 bases in between. Germline V gives CDR1 KGHSH, CDR2 LQKENI. This CDR3 has 14 amino acids. DNA of the CDR3: TGTGCCAGCTCACCAGTAGAGACTGGAAACACCATATATTTT. Protein sequence: CASSPVETGNTIYF. The complete variable domain, with remaining parts taken from reference TRBV18 and TRBJ1-3, reads NAGVMQNPRHLVRRRGQEARLRCSPMKGHSHVYWYRQLPEEGLKFMVYLQKENIIDESGMPKERFSAEFPKEGPSILRIQQVVRGDSAAYFCASSPVETGNTIYFGEGSWLTVV.

The chain uses TRBV7-9 and TRBJ2-1; 12 bases are a match to TRBD2. Trimming removed 5 bases from V and 8 bases from J; junction bases left unmatched: 7. CDR1 and CDR2 (germline): SEHNR, FQNEAQ (reference sequence). This CDR3 has 15 amino acids. The CDR3 spells CASSPDLAGGDEQFF. CDR3 sequence (DNA): TGTGCCAGCAGCCCCGACCTAGCGGGAGGGGATGAGCAGTTCTTC.

The DNA for the CDR3 is TGCAGCGTCGGAACCGGGACAGGAGCCTACGAGCAGTACTTC. Protein product: CSVGTGTGAYEQYF. The chain joins TRBV29-1 to TRBJ2-5; the match to TRBD1 covers 8 bases. The DNA end is a closer match to TRBJ2-7, so the J assignment may be wrong. Per the germline V gene, CDR1 is SQVTM and CDR2 is ANQGSEA. CDR3 size: 14 residues.

This clone was detected a few times. CDR3 sequence: CASSTQGRAEAFF. For the CDR3, the DNA is TGTGCCAGCAGTACACAGGGTCGCGCTGAAGCTTTCTTT. This chain uses TRBV6-6 with TRBJ1-1, with D possibly TRBD1 on 6 matching bases. V was pared by 5 bases and J by 6 bases, with 13 bases between. CDR1 is MNHNY, CDR2 SVGAGI, per germline (reference sequence). The CDR3 consists of 13 residues.

The chain couples TRBV7-9 to TRBJ1-2, with 11 bases identical to TRBD1. Germline CDR1 is SEHNR and CDR2 is FQNEAQ (reference sequence). With V trimmed by 4 bases and J by 8 bases, 6 bases remained unmatched. CDR3 length equals 14 residues. The CDR3 DNA reads TGTGCCAGCAGCTCGCCGGGACAGGGGGAAGGCTACACCTTC. Translated: CASSSPGQGEGYTF.

The gene calls are TRBV7-3 and TRBJ2-3, with D possibly being TRBD2 (6 bases). V dropped 4 bases and J dropped 2 bases, with 13 bases sitting between them. This CDR3 spans 15 amino acids. Germline CDR1 reads SGHTA; CDR2 reads FQGTGA. The CDR3 sequence is CASSSEGGNTDTQYF. The DNA for the CDR3 is TGTGCCAGCAGCTCGGAAGGCGGGAACACAGATACGCAGTATTTT.

The V gene is TRBV12-5, the J gene TRBJ1-1, with a tentative D call TRBD1 (5 bases). This CDR3 is built from 13 residues. The V and J ends lost 2 bases and 5 bases respectively, with 9 bases between them. Per the germline V gene, CDR1 is LGHNT and CDR2 is FRNRAP. CDR3 region: CASGLQGWTEAFF. CDR3 nucleotides: TGTGCTAGTGGTTTGCAGGGCTGGACTGAAGCTTTCTTT.

The J gene is TRBJ2-2, the V gene TRBV15; 7 bases fit TRBD1. J gave up 0 bases and V 3 bases, and 7 bases lay outside the gene matches. Germline loops: CDR1 LNHNV, CDR2 YYDKDF (reference sequence). This CDR3 is 17 amino acids long. The CDR3 DNA sequence: TGTGCCACCAGCAGCCCGAGAGGGGGCCCGAACACCGGGGAGCTGTTTTTT. It encodes CATSSPRGGPNTGELFF.

This clone has just a few counts. The chain employs TRBV5-6 and TRBJ2-7, with 10 bases identical to TRBD2. The germline CDR1 and CDR2 sequences are SGHDT and YYEEEE. J was trimmed by 1 base and V by 1 base; bases with no gene match: 5. The CDR3 sequence is 16 residues long. CDR3 loop: CASSLFSGRESYEQYF. CDR3 nucleotide sequence: TGTGCCAGCAGCTTGTTCAGCGGGAGGGAATCCTACGAGCAGTACTTC.

This chain links TRBV9 with TRBJ2-3; D might be TRBD2 (6 bases). V gave up 3 bases and J gave up 6 bases, with 14 bases separating them. The germline CDR1 and CDR2 sequences are SGDLS and YYNGEE. The CDR3 runs to 14 residues. The CDR3 loop is CASSEEEGRDTQYF. The CDR3 DNA is TGTGCCAGCAGCGAGGAGGAGGGAAGGGATACGCAGTATTTT.

This clone was observed a few times. CDR3 coding DNA: TGTGCCAGCAGTTACTCGTTAGGACAGGGATACGAGCAGTACTTC. It codes for CASSYSLGQGYEQYF. This chain uses TRBV6-5 with TRBJ2-7; 8 nucleotides agree with TRBD1. This CDR3 has 15 residues. Germline assignment: CDR1 MNHEY and CDR2 SVGAGI. V was clipped by 0 bases and J by 4 bases; unmatched bases: 5.

This clone was counted a single time. The chain joins TRBV7-2 to TRBJ2-1, with D perhaps matching TRBD1 (6 bases). The CDR3 spans 17 residues. Trimming removed 0 bases at V and 2 bases at J, with 14 bases between. From germline, CDR1 is SGHTA and CDR2 FQGNSA. The CDR3 here is CASSLAVGGQPYNEQFF. In DNA, the CDR3 is TGTGCCAGCAGCTTAGCGGTTGGGGGACAACCCTACAATGAGCAGTTCTTC.

This clone was seen just once. V usage is TRBV2 and J usage is TRBJ2-7, with D perhaps matching TRBD1 (5 bases). Trimming left V 2 bases short and J 6 bases short, with 17 bases between. The CDR3 covers 15 residues. From germline, CDR1 is SNHLY and CDR2 FYNNEI. In DNA form, the CDR3 reads TGTGCCAGCAGTGAATTTGCAGGGTCGATTCGCGAGCAGTACTTC. Residues: CASSEFAGSIREQYF.